These 5 T cell receptor beta chains originate from one sample sequenced in a study of blood T cell repertoires in COVID-19. Here immunoSEQ multiplex PCR was the method, and the copy in TCRdb shows in-frame clones only, minus some. The data show approximately 380,000 clones, about 85% seen once. Sequenced input: peripheral blood. These receptors originate from a woman aged 18-29 years with acute or convalescent COVID-19.

The V gene is TRBV30, the J gene TRBJ1-2, with D uncertain. CDR1 is GTSNPN, CDR2 SVGIG, per germline (reference sequence). V was pared by 5 bases and J by 6 bases, with 10 bases between. This CDR3 region has 11 residues. In nucleotides, the CDR3 is TGTGCCTGGGAGAGGGCAGATGGCTACACCTTC. Protein: CAWERADGYTF. The whole variable domain, remainder taken from reference TRBV30 and TRBJ1-2, is SQTIHQWPATLVQPVGSPLSLECTVEGTSNPNLYWYRQAAGRGLQLLFYSVGIGQISSEVPQNLSASRPQDRQFILSSKKLLLSDSGFYLCAWERADGYTFGSGTRLTVV.

As DNA, the CDR3 is TGTGCCATCATGGACATCACCTACGAGCAGTACTTC. It is translated as CAIMDITYEQYF. The V call is TRBV10-3, the J call TRBJ2-7, with D perhaps matching TRBD1 (5 bases). The germline CDR1 and CDR2 sequences are ENHRY and SYGVKD. With 7 bases removed from V and 2 bases from J, the gap between germline ends came to 9 bases. The CDR3 is 12 residues long.

The chain recombines TRBV29-1 with TRBJ2-7, with D possibly being TRBD1 (6 bases). This CDR3 is 11 amino acids long. CDR1 and CDR2 (germline): SQVTM, ANQGSEA. V was cut by 2 bases and J by 9 bases, with 11 bases left in between. The CDR3 DNA reads as TGCAGCGTTGAACAGGGGATCGGGCAGTACTTC. Protein sequence: CSVEQGIGQYF.

The genes are TRBV5-8 and TRBJ2-3; 12 nucleotides match TRBD1. Germline loops: CDR1 SGHTS, CDR2 YDEGEE. The CDR3 runs 16 residues. J lost 2 bases, V lost 4 bases, and 5 bases had no gene match. In DNA, the CDR3 is TGTGCCAGCAGCACGGGACAGGGGGCGACCACAGATACGCAGTATTTT. Translating it yields CASSTGQGATTDTQYF.

The chain employs TRBV27 and TRBJ2-2; D is unclear. Germline-derived CDR1 and CDR2 are MNHEY and SMNVEV (reference sequence). CDR3 length: 12 amino acids. Trimming removed 5 bases from V and 7 bases from J, with 8 bases in between. The CDR3 DNA is TGTGCCAGCAGTCCATCTATCGGGGAGCTGTTTTTT. Translating it yields CASSPSIGELFF.